This T cell receptor beta chain was identified in a study of beta chain features in type 1 diabetes. Whole-study context: Researchers looked at over 100,000,000 sorted cells across all samples. Whole-study findings and limits: More deletions and fewer insertions at VDJ junctions were found in patients with type 1 diabetes.

This clone was observed a handful of times. Antigen specificity is unknown. V shed 6 bases and J shed 1 base, with 11 bases lying between them. CDR3 length: 14 amino acids. Germline lookup yields CDR1 MNHEY and CDR2 SMNVEV (reference sequence). Averaging about 100 mL, one heparinised blood draw was given by each donor. Sequenced material consisted of expressed TCRB transcripts (all of the isolated RNA was reverse transcribed). Reads from naive, central memory and regulatory T cell samples averaged about 3.9 million. The assay was immunoSEQ multiplex PCR, and TCRdb's table has in-frame clones only and misses some. This table has some 220,000 clones, approximately 11% appearing once.

Specimen: central memory CD4+ T cells from blood. The V and J genes are TRBV27 and TRBJ2-3; D is unclear. The receptor's source is a man aged 18 to 30 in good health. Here the CDR3 DNA reads TGTGCCAGCAGGCCCTTAGCCCGCACAGATACGCAGTATTTT. Translation: CASRPLARTDTQYF.